This T cell receptor beta chain stems from a study of CD8+CD57+ T cells in acquired aplastic anemia. About this clonotype: Its antigen is still unknown.

The CDR3 loop spans 18 amino acids. V dropped 0 bases and J dropped 5; count of bases not matched to a gene: 12. Germline values: CDR1 DFQATT, CDR2 SNEGSKA (reference sequence). Profiling of TCR beta VDJ combinations and CDR3 sequences used genomic DNA as template. TCRdb reanalysed the reads using MiXCR and keeps one entry per CDR3 protein. This sample yields 210,000 or so distinct CDR3 sequences, of which around 49% are seen a single time; 15% to 20% belongs to the top ten. It was patients with CD8+CD57+ cell expansion by flow cytometry who were chosen for sequencing. When blood sampling took place, the patients had received no therapy. Study-level results: Patients and controls were found to share twenty-nine CD8+ CDR3 sequences.

This clonotype originated in a human donor with aplastic anemia. The specimen sequenced was sorted CD4+, CD8+, or CD8+CD57+ T cells (not recorded which) from PBMCs. V and J are TRBV20-1 and TRBJ2-3, with 12 bases aligning to TRBD2. The CDR3 bases are TGCAGTGCTAGAGAGCCTATAACTAGCGGGAGGCTGGTAGATACGCAGTATTTT. Translated, it gives CSAREPITSGRLVDTQYF.